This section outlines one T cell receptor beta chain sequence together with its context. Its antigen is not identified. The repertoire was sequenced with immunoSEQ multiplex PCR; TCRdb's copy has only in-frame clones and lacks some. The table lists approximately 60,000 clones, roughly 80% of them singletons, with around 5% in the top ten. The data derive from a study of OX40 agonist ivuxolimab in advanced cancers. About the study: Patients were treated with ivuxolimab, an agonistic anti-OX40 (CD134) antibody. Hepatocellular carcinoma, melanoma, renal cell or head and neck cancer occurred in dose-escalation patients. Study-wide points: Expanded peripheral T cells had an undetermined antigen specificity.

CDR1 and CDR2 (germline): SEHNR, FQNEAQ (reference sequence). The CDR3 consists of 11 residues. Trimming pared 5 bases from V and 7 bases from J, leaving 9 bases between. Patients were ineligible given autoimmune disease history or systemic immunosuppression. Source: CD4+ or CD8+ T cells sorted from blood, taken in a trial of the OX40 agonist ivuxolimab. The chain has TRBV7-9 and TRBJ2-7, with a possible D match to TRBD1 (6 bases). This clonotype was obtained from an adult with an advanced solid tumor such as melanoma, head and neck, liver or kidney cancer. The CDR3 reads CASSPQGEQYF. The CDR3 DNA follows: TGTGCCAGCAGCCCCCAGGGGGAGCAGTACTTC.